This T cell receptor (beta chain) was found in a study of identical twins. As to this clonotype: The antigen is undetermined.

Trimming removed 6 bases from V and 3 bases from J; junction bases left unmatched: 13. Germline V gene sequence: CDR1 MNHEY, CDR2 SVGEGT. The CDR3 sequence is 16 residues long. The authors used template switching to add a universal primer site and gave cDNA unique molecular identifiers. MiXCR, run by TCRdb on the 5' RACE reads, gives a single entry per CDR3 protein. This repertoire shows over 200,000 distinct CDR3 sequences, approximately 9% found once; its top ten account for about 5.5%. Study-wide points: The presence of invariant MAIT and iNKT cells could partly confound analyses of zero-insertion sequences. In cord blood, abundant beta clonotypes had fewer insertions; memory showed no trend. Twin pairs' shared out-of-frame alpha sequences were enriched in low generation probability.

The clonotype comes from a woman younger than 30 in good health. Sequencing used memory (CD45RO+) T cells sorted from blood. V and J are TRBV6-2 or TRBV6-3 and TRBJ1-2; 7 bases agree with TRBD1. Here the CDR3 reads CASSRQGVELDYGYTF. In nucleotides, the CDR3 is TGTGCCAGCAGCCGACAGGGAGTGGAGCTTGACTATGGCTACACCTTC.